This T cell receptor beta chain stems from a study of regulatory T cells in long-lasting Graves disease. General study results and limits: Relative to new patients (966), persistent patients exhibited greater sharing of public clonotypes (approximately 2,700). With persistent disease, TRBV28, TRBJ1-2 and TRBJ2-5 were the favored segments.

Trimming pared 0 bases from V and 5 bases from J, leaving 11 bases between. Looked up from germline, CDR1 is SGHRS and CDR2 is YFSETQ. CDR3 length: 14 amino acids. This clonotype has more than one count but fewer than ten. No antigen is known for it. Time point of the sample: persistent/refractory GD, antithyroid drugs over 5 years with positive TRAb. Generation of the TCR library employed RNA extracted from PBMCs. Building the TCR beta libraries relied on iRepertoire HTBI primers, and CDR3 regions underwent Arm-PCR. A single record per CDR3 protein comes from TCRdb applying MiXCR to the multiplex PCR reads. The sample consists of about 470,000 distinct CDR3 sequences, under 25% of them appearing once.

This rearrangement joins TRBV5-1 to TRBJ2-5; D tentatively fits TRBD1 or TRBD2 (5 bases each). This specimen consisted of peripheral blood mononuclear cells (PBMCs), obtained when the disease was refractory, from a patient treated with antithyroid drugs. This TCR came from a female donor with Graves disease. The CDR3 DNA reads TGCGCCAGCAGCTTGGAGAGGGGCTGGGAGACCCAGTACTTC. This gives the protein CASSLERGWETQYF.